This entry lists 24 T cell receptor beta chains sequenced from one sample in a study of naive and memory T cell subsets. Ligated cDNA underwent four rounds of PCR with nested alpha and beta constant region primers and SP2. TCRdb reprocessed the 5' RACE reads with MiXCR, giving one entry per CDR3 protein. The table includes 25,000 to 35,000 distinct CDR3 sequences, 16% detected once. A UMI-containing oligonucleotide was joined by 3' ligation to the TCR cDNA template. Receptors originate from a female donor in good health.

This clonotype was counted only a few times. The chain carries TRBV5-1 and TRBJ1-5; the match to TRBD1 covers 9 bases. Losses at the gene ends were 3 bases for V and 2 bases for J; bases not matched to a gene: 6. The length of the CDR3 is 16 residues. Germline CDR1 reads SGHRS; CDR2 reads YFSETQ. Here the CDR3 DNA reads TGCGCCAGCAGCTCCGGGACAGGGAACGGCAATCAGCCCCAGCATTTT. The encoded protein is CASSSGTGNGNQPQHF.

The V call is TRBV15, the J call TRBJ2-3; perhaps TRBD2 as D (6 bases). The CDR3 totals 17 residues. Germline CDR1 LNHNV, CDR2 YYDKDF (reference sequence). With 3 bases removed from V and 1 base from J, the gap between germline ends came to 17 bases. Here the CDR3 DNA reads TGTGCCACCAGCAGGACCGGGAGAGCAGCTGGCACAGATACGCAGTATTTT. Protein sequence: CATSRTGRAAGTDTQYF. Based on the CDR3 plus reference TRBV15 and TRBJ2-3, the full variable domain is DAMVIQNPRYQVTQFGKPVTLSCSQTLNHNVMYWYQQKSSQAPKLLFHYYDKDFNNEADTPDNFQSRRPNTSFCFLDIRSPGLGDTAMYLCATSRTGRAAGTDTQYFGPGTRLTVL.

This clonotype came up a few times. V is TRBV20-1 and J is TRBJ2-7; TRBD2 aligns across 7 bases. There are 14 residues in the CDR3. The trim removed 1 base at V and 4 bases at J, leaving 7 bases unmatched. Germline V lookup: CDR1 DFQATT, CDR2 SNEGSKA (reference sequence). The CDR3 DNA sequence: TGCAGTGCTAGAGGTTTGAGCGGGGAATACGAGCAGTACTTC. It specifies CSARGLSGEYEQYF.

The chain joins TRBV12-3 or TRBV12-4 to TRBJ2-7; 8 nucleotides line up with TRBD1. After removal of 6 bases from V and 2 bases from J, the junction contained 3 bases not matched to a gene. The CDR3 contains 13 residues. The CDR3 bases are TGTGCCAGCAGACTGGACAGGGCCTACGAGCAGTACTTC. This sequence encodes CASRLDRAYEQYF.

This clonotype was recorded a few times. The J gene is TRBJ2-5, the V gene TRBV27, with D possibly TRBD1 on 6 matching bases. Trimming took 3 bases from V and 2 from J, leaving 13 bases between them. The CDR3 is 15 amino acids. CDR1 MNHEY and CDR2 SMNVEV come from the germline V gene (reference sequence). The CDR3 DNA is TGTGCCAGCAGTTTCCAGACAGGAGATCAAGAGACCCAGTACTTC. Its translation: CASSFQTGDQETQYF.

This clonotype was observed a few times. V and J are TRBV2 and TRBJ1-1; the D gene is possibly TRBD1 (6 bases). This CDR3 comprises 14 residues. V was trimmed by 4 bases and J by 5 bases, leaving 14 bases between them. Per germline, CDR1 SNHLY and CDR2 FYNNEI. CDR3 DNA: TGTGCCAGCAGTGTCGGGGGGGCGCTAACTGAAGCTTTCTTT. Translating gives CASSVGGALTEAFF. The full variable domain, its missing parts supplied by reference TRBV2 and TRBJ1-1, is EPEVTQTPSHQVTQMGQEVILRCVPISNHLYFYWYRQILGQKVEFLVSFYNNEISEKSEIFDDQFSVERPDGSNFTLKIRSTKLEDSAMYFCASSVGGALTEAFFGQGTRLTVV.

This clonotype is a singleton in its sample. The chain has TRBV12-3 or TRBV12-4 and TRBJ1-5, with D maybe TRBD1 (5 bases). This CDR3 contains 14 residues. Trimming left V 6 bases short and J 6 bases short, with 15 bases between. The CDR3 DNA follows: TGTGCCAGCAGACCTGGGGGGGGAGGTCAGCCCCAGCATTTT. Amino acid sequence: CASRPGGGGQPQHF.

The V call is TRBV4-1, the J call TRBJ2-7, with D possibly TRBD1 on 5 matching bases. CDR3 length equals 13 residues. CDR1 and CDR2 from the germline V gene are MGHRA and YSYEKL. The V end was cut by 6 bases, the J end by 3 bases, with 12 bases between. CDR3 nucleotides: TGCGCCAGCAGTGGGGTCCAGGGCTACGAGCAGTACTTC. This translates into CASSGVQGYEQYF.

This clonotype was recorded many times. The V gene is TRBV20-1, the J gene TRBJ2-3, with 9 bases aligning to TRBD2. The junction had 9 bases not matched to a gene; V was cut back by 3 bases and J by 2 bases. This CDR3 spans 16 amino acids. In germline, CDR1 is DFQATT, CDR2 SNEGSKA (reference sequence). CDR3 amino acids: CSASSTLAGITDTQYF. CDR3 DNA sequence: TGCAGTGCTAGTTCTACCCTAGCGGGGATCACAGATACGCAGTATTTT.

The chain couples TRBV29-1 to TRBJ1-2; 11 bases align to TRBD1. J lost 4 bases, V lost 4 bases, and 2 bases had no gene match. Per germline, CDR1 SQVTM and CDR2 ANQGSEA. This CDR3 has 13 amino acids. The CDR3 sequence: CSVGGTGGYGYTF. CDR3 sequence (DNA): TGCAGCGTTGGAGGGACAGGGGGCTATGGCTACACCTTC.

Judged by abundance, this clonotype is medium-sized. The V call is TRBV29-1, the J call TRBJ2-3; 7 bases align to TRBD1. The J segment lost 2 bases and the V segment lost 4 bases, leaving 3 bases of the junction unmatched. Germline V gene sequence: CDR1 SQVTM, CDR2 ANQGSEA. The length of the CDR3 is 13 residues. The chain's CDR3 is CSVVDRVTDTQYF. CDR3 nucleotides: TGCAGCGTTGTAGACAGGGTCACAGATACGCAGTATTTT.

This clonotype came up many times. The V call is TRBV6-5, the J call TRBJ2-5; D ambiguous. Trimming left V 5 bases short and J 5 bases short, with 12 bases between. Germline V lookup: CDR1 MNHEY, CDR2 SVGAGI. This CDR3 has 13 residues. CDR3 amino acids: CASSPGAGETQYF. CDR3 bases: TGTGCCAGCAGTCCCGGAGCCGGGGAGACCCAGTACTTC.

The chain employs TRBV4-1 and TRBJ2-1; 7 bases are a match to TRBD2. Germline assignment: CDR1 MGHRA and CDR2 YSYEKL. The CDR3 is 16 amino acids. V lost 0 bases, J lost 3 bases, and 5 bases stayed unmatched. The CDR3 loop is CASSQEREGGYNEQFF. CDR3 DNA sequence: TGCGCCAGCAGCCAAGAAAGGGAGGGAGGCTACAATGAGCAGTTCTTC.

This clonotype was counted ten times or more. V is TRBV6-5 and J is TRBJ1-2; D is perhaps TRBD1 (5 bases). Between the trimmed V and J ends, which lost 2 bases and 3 bases, there was a span of 19 bases. Germline V gene lookup returns CDR1 MNHEY and CDR2 SVGAGI. The CDR3 runs 17 residues. CDR3 sequence: CASSYAGAGMGYYGYTF. The CDR3 DNA sequence: TGTGCCAGCAGTTACGCCGGGGCAGGGATGGGCTACTATGGCTACACCTTC.

This clonotype was observed many times. The chain combines TRBV7-9 with TRBJ2-5; tentative D call: TRBD1 (6 bases). Germline CDR1 reads SEHNR; CDR2 reads FQNEAQ (reference sequence). The CDR3 has 14 residues. V lost 5 bases, J lost 4 bases, and 14 bases lay in between. The DNA of the CDR3 is TGTGCCAGCAGCGACGAGACAGGACCAGAGACCCAGTACTTC. Its translation: CASSDETGPETQYF.

This chain connects TRBV5-6 to TRBJ2-1; 12 bases match TRBD2. Germline CDR1 reads SGHDT; CDR2 reads YYEEEE. The V and J ends lost 6 bases and 4 bases, in that order; junction bases with no gene match: 8. This CDR3 is built from 16 residues. Here the CDR3 DNA reads TGTGCCAGCACAATGACTAGCGGGGGCCGATACAATGAGCAGTTCTTC. Translated: CASTMTSGGRYNEQFF.

CDR3 sequence (DNA): TGTGCCACCACGGATGACAGTCCGTACTTC. Its protein is CATTDDSPYF. The V call is TRBV24-1, the J call TRBJ2-7, with D perhaps TRBD1 (5 bases). The CDR3 loop spans 10 amino acids. With 8 bases removed from V and 12 bases from J, the gap between germline ends came to 13 bases. From germline, CDR1 is KGHDR and CDR2 SFDVKD.

This clonotype came up many times. This sequence joins TRBV2 and TRBJ1-1, with a weak D call TRBD1 (6 bases). There are 15 residues in the CDR3. CDR1 is SNHLY, CDR2 FYNNEI, per germline. The germline V and J ends were trimmed by 4 bases and 3 bases, with 15 bases remaining between them. CDR3 region: CASSAPRGRDTEAFF. CDR3 in DNA: TGTGCCAGCAGTGCCCCGAGGGGGAGGGACACTGAAGCTTTCTTT.

The chain's CDR3 is CATSPGTGYYNEQFF. DNA for the CDR3: TGTGCCACCTCCCCCGGGACAGGGTACTACAATGAGCAGTTCTTC. The gene calls are TRBV6-1 and TRBJ2-1; 9 nucleotides line up with TRBD1. Germline V gives CDR1 MNHNS, CDR2 SASEGT. The CDR3 runs to 15 residues. Trimming took 10 bases from V and 3 from J; bases not matched to a gene: 10.

The sample holds a few counts of this clonotype. This chain connects TRBV5-4 to TRBJ1-1, with TRBD1 matching over 7 bases. J lost 4 bases, V lost 4 bases, and 10 bases had no gene match. CDR1 is SGHNT, CDR2 YYREEE, per germline (reference sequence). The CDR3 is 15 amino acids. The CDR3 nucleotides are TGTGCCAGCAGCGGAGGCGACAGGGTGGGCACTGAAGCTTTCTTT. It specifies CASSGGDRVGTEAFF.

This clonotype appeared a few times. V usage is TRBV12-3 or TRBV12-4 and J usage is TRBJ2-5; no reliable D call. The length of the CDR3 is 12 residues. Trimming took 5 bases from V and 5 from J, leaving 9 bases between them. The CDR3, as DNA: TGTGCCAGCAGTGCCCTCGGGGAGACCCAGTACTTC. It yields the protein CASSALGETQYF.

In this sample, this clonotype turned up a few times. The V gene is TRBV5-1, the J gene TRBJ2-5, with D possibly being TRBD1 or TRBD2 (5 bases each). V was clipped by 4 bases and J by 9 bases, with 22 bases between them. This CDR3 is 15 amino acids long. Germline V gene lookup returns CDR1 SGHRS and CDR2 YFSETQ. In DNA, the CDR3 is TGCGCCAGCAGCGATCTTCTCGGGGACGTTAGGTCCCAGTACTTC. Protein sequence: CASSDLLGDVRSQYF.

This clonotype appeared many times. The genes are TRBV6-5 and TRBJ2-5; D is ambiguous. V was trimmed by 0 bases and J by 5 bases, leaving 10 bases between them. This CDR3 is built from 14 residues. CDR1 MNHEY and CDR2 SVGAGI come from the germline V gene. In DNA form, the CDR3 reads TGTGCCAGCAGTTACTCGAGGAATGTGGAGACCCAGTACTTC. As protein: CASSYSRNVETQYF.

In this sample, this clonotype turned up many times. The V gene is TRBV6-5, the J gene TRBJ2-7; D tentatively fits TRBD1 or TRBD2 (5 bases each). Trimming stripped 0 bases from V and 4 bases from J, with 13 bases between. Per the germline V gene, CDR1 is MNHEY and CDR2 is SVGAGI. The length of the CDR3 is 15 residues. This chain's CDR3 is CASSYSRGETYEQYF. The DNA for the CDR3 is TGTGCCAGCAGTTACTCGAGGGGCGAGACTTACGAGCAGTACTTC.